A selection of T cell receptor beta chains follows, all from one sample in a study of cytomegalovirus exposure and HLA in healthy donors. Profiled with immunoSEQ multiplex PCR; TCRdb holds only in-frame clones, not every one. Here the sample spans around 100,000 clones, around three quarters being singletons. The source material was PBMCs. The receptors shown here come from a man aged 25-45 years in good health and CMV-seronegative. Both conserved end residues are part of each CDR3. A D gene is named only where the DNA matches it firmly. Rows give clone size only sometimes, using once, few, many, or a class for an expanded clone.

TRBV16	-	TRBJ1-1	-	CASSHGGGEAFF	TGTGCCAGCAGCCACGGAGGAGGTGAAGCTTTCTTT
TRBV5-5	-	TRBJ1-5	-	CASSLGPDQPQHF	TGTGCCAGCAGCTTGGGTCCTGATCAGCCCCAGCATTTT
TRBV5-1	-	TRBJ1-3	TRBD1	CASSSTGMGNTIYF	TGCGCCAGCAGTTCGACAGGGATGGGAAACACCATATATTTT
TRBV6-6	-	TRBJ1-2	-	CASSGDTYYGYTF	TGTGCCAGCAGTGGGGACACGTACTATGGCTACACCTTC
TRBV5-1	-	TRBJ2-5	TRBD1	CASSFGQGSPTETQYF	TGCGCCAGCAGCTTCGGACAGGGTTCACCGACGGAGACCCAGTACTTC
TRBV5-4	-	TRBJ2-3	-	CASSSTVVTTDTQYF	TGTGCCAGCAGCTCGACAGTAGTTACCACAGATACGCAGTATTTT
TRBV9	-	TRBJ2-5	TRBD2	CASSHRGEETQYF	TGTGCCAGCAGCCACCGGGGGGAAGAGACCCAGTACTTC
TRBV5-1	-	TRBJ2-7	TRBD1	CASSFTTRGQSYEQYF	TGCGCCAGCAGCTTTACTACCCGGGGACAGAGTTACGAGCAGTACTTC
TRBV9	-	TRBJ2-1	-	CASSLRVGEQLYNEQFF	TGTGCCAGCAGCCTCCGTGTGGGAGAGCAATTATACAATGAGCAGTTCTTC
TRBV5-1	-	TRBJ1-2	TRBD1	CASSFGQGGYGYTF	TGCGCCAGCAGCTTTGGACAGGGAGGGTATGGCTACACCTTC
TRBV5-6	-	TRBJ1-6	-	CASILQGTGGNSPLHF	TGTGCCAGCATCCTTCAAGGGACGGGAGGCAATTCACCCCTCCACTTT
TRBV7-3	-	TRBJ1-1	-	CASSLKPGRGTEAFF	TGTGCCAGCAGCTTAAAACCCGGAAGGGGCACTGAAGCTTTCTTT
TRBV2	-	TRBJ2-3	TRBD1	CASRPPGQGTDTQYF	TGTGCCAGCAGACCGCCGGGACAGGGCACAGATACGCAGTATTTT
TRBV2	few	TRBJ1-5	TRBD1	CASSTGQGGQPQHF	TGTGCCAGCAGTACCGGACAGGGCGGTCAGCCCCAGCATTTT
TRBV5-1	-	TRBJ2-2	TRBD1	CASSLRQGHTGELFF	TGCGCCAGCAGCCTAAGACAGGGCCACACCGGGGAGCTGTTTTTT
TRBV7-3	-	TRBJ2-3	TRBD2	CASSRGTKPAGDTQYF	TGTGCCAGCAGCCGGGGGACTAAACCGGCGGGAGATACGCAGTATTTT
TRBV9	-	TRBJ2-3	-	CASSVEGDNTDTQYF	TGTGCCAGCAGCGTAGAGGGGGACAACACAGATACGCAGTATTTT
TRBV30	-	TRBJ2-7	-	CAWSLSDNFYEQYF	TGTGCCTGGAGTCTTTCGGACAACTTCTACGAGCAGTACTTC
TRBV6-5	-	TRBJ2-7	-	CASRDTTYEQYF	TGTGCCAGCCGGGACACCACCTACGAGCAGTACTTC
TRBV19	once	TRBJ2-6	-	CASTRPSGANVLTF	TGTGCCAGTACCAGGCCCTCTGGGGCCAACGTCCTGACTTTC
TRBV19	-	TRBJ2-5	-	CASSLQETQYF	TGTGCCAGTTCCCTCCAAGAGACCCAGTACTTC
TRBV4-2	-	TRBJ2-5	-	CASSQDLRIQYF	TGTGCCAGCAGCCAAGATCTGCGGATCCAGTACTTC
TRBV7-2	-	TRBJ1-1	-	CASSLRGRSPTEAFF	TGTGCCAGCAGCTTAAGGGGTCGTTCCCCAACTGAAGCTTTCTTT
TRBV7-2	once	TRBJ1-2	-	CASSQTGVDGYTF	TGTGCCAGCAGCCAGACGGGGGTAGATGGCTACACCTTC
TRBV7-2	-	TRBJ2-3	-	CASTPYIRDTQYF	TGTGCCAGCACCCCTTATATCCGGGATACGCAGTATTTT
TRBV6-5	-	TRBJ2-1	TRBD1	CASSYSGTGRGNEQFF	TGTGCCAGCAGTTACTCTGGGACAGGGAGAGGCAATGAGCAGTTCTTC
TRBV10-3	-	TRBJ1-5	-	CAISDSPVQPQHF	TGTGCCATCAGTGACTCCCCGGTGCAGCCCCAGCATTTT
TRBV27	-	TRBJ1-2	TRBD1	CASSWGSTGGYGYTF	TGTGCCAGCAGTTGGGGTTCCACAGGGGGCTATGGCTACACCTTC
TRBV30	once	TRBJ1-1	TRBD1	CAWSVPTGGYNTEAFF	TGTGCCTGGAGTGTTCCGACAGGGGGCTACAACACTGAAGCTTTCTTT
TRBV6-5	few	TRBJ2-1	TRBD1	CASSSGTGFNEQFF	TGTGCCAGCAGCTCCGGGACAGGGTTCAATGAGCAGTTCTTC
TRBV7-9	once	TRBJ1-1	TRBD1	CASSPNIKRTGGTFSEAFF	TGTGCCAGCAGCCCGAACATAAAAAGGACAGGGGGCACTTTCTCTGAAGCTTTCTTT
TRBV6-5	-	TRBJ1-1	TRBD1	CASSPTGANTEAFF	TGTGCCAGCAGTCCGACAGGGGCAAACACTGAAGCTTTCTTT
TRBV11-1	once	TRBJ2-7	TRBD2	CASSLVGATSGYEQYF	TGTGCCAGCAGCTTAGTTGGGGCGACTAGCGGCTACGAGCAGTACTTC
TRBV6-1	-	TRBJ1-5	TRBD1	CASSSDRGVGQPQHF	TGTGCCAGCAGTTCAGACAGGGGAGTCGGCCAGCCCCAGCATTTT
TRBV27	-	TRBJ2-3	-	CASSPRELTYTDTQYF	TGTGCCAGCAGTCCCCGGGAGCTAACCTACACAGATACGCAGTATTTT
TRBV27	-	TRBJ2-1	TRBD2	CASSLSGLAGGFSYNEQFF	TGTGCCAGCAGTTTATCCGGACTAGCGGGGGGCTTCTCCTACAATGAGCAGTTCTTC
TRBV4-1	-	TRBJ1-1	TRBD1	CASSPGQGRAGTEAFF	TGCGCCAGCAGCCCCGGACAGGGGCGAGCGGGCACTGAAGCTTTCTTT
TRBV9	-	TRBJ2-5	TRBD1	CASSVPDRGRGETQYF	TGTGCCAGCAGCGTTCCAGACAGGGGGCGCGGAGAGACCCAGTACTTC
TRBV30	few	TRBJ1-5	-	CAWSEGLRQPQHF	TGTGCCTGGAGCGAGGGCCTTAGGCAGCCCCAGCATTTT
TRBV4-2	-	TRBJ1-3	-	CASSQDLPGLSGNTIYF	TGTGCCAGCAGCCAAGATCTGCCAGGCCTCTCTGGAAACACCATATATTTT
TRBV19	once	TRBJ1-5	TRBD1	CASNPNGDRAIQPQHF	TGTGCCAGTAACCCAAATGGGGACAGGGCTATTCAGCCCCAGCATTTT
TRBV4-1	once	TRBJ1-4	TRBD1	CASSSSGTGREKLFF	TGCGCCAGCAGCTCCTCCGGGACAGGGCGTGAAAAACTGTTTTTT
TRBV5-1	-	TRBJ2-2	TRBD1	CASSPTPEQGATGELFF	TGCGCCAGCAGCCCCACTCCTGAACAGGGGGCGACCGGGGAGCTGTTTTTT
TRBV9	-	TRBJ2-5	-	CASSPAGGRQETQYF	TGTGCCAGCAGCCCCGCCGGGGGACGGCAAGAGACCCAGTACTTC
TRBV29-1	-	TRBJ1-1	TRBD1	CSVVPGQVGRTEAFF	TGCAGCGTTGTTCCGGGACAGGTCGGAAGGACTGAAGCTTTCTTT
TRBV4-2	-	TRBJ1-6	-	CASSQDGDMGDSPLHF	TGTGCCAGCAGCCAAGATGGAGATATGGGAGATTCACCCCTCCACTTT
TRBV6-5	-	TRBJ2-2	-	CASSSGTLNTGELFF	TGTGCCAGCAGTTCCGGGACACTGAACACCGGGGAGCTGTTTTTT
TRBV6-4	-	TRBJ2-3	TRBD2	CASSDSLRGRSEEDTQYF	TGTGCCAGCAGTGACTCTCTGCGCGGGAGATCAGAAGAAGATACGCAGTATTTT
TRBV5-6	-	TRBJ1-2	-	CASSSYSLGYYGYTF	TGTGCCAGCAGCTCCTACAGTTTAGGATACTATGGCTACACCTTC
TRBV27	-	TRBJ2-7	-	CASSLFGTYEQYF	TGTGCCAGCAGTTTATTCGGGACCTACGAGCAGTACTTC
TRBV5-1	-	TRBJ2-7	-	CASSPGQSYEQYF	TGCGCCAGCAGCCCAGGACAGTCCTACGAGCAGTACTTC
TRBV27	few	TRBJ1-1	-	CASSYDTGNTEAFF	TGTGCCAGCAGTTATGATACTGGGAACACTGAAGCTTTCTTT
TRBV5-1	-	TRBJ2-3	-	CASSFNSMSTDTQYF	TGCGCCAGCAGCTTTAATAGTATGAGCACAGATACGCAGTATTTT
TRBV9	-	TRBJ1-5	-	CASSVGGSEPQHF	TGTGCCAGCAGCGTAGGGGGCTCCGAGCCCCAGCATTTT